One TCR beta chain is described in this entry. Its antigen is unknown. The data belong to a study of T-cell memory formation after mild COVID-19. On the study more broadly: There were largely donor-specific TCR clusters. Study-wide results and limits: The finding that pre-infection memory included some responding clones suggested that cross-reactive memory joined. Mostly located in CM and EM were contracting CD4+ clones, with contracting CD8+ clones located in EMRA. Later expanders leaned CD4+, whereas day 15 to 85 contracting clones were balanced CD4/CD8.

Germline V lookup: CDR1 MNHEY, CDR2 SVGEGT. V was pared by 6 bases and J by 0 bases, with 6 bases between. The CDR3 loop spans 12 amino acids. TCRdb re-analysed the 5' RACE reads in MiXCR, keeping a single row per CDR3 protein. The table includes hundreds of thousands of distinct CDR3 sequences, 20% to 25% detected once. Sequenced sample: PBMCs or a T cell subset sorted from them (not recorded which). The rearrangement joins TRBV6-2 or TRBV6-3 to TRBJ2-7; D is unclear. This clonotype originated in an adult woman who had mild COVID-19 (a few samples of this study predate the infection). Cell type and time point are not known. CDR3 DNA: TGTGCCAGCAGAAGCAGCTCCTACGAGCAGTACTTC. Protein product: CASRSSSYEQYF.